The 2 T cell receptor beta chains below were found in one sample sequenced in a study of shared clonotypes between healthy human individuals. TCRdb's copy holds only in-frame clones and misses some; the assay was immunoSEQ multiplex PCR. Of around 690,000 clones in the sample, 90% were seen once. Sequences were obtained from memory CD8+ T cells from PBMCs. Specified subset: CD45RO+ cells pooled with CCR7-negative TemRA cells. Receptor source: a man between 18 and 35 years old in good health. Some clones in this sample may be carry-over from other donors' samples.

The V gene is TRBV27, the J gene TRBJ2-7, with D perhaps matching TRBD2 (5 bases). Germline V gene lookup returns CDR1 MNHEY and CDR2 SMNVEV (reference sequence). This CDR3 spans 15 amino acids. V shed 6 bases and J shed 5 bases, with 20 bases lying between them. CDR3 loop: CASSRKAGLLDEQYF. CDR3 sequence (DNA): TGTGCCAGCAGCCGAAAGGCCGGACTGCTTGACGAGCAGTACTTC.

The V gene is TRBV11-2, the J gene TRBJ1-1; 7 nucleotides agree with TRBD1. Germline CDR1 is SGHAT and CDR2 is FQNNGV. The CDR3 consists of 15 residues. Germline trimming cut 4 bases from V and 5 bases from J; bases unmatched to any gene: 10. The CDR3 spells CASSWTGPLSTEAFF. CDR3 nucleotide sequence: TGTGCCAGCAGCTGGACAGGACCCCTGAGTACTGAAGCTTTCTTT.